Presented here are 20 T cell receptor beta chains from one specimen sequenced in a study of PD-1 blockade in mismatch repair-deficient tumors. Sequenced by immunoSEQ multiplex PCR; TCRdb stores in-frame clones only, minus some. The sample includes 80,000 to 100,000 clones, approximately 84% of them seen just once. Source: peripheral blood, taken 12 weeks after starting pembrolizumab. Receptors were obtained from an adult with mismatch repair-deficient cancer.

The rearrangement links TRBV19 to TRBJ1-4, with no clear D. Germline V gene sequence: CDR1 LNHDA, CDR2 SQIVND (reference sequence). The CDR3 covers 15 residues. V was clipped by 5 bases and J by 4 bases, with 14 bases between them. The CDR3 is CASSVGGSINEKLFF. Written as DNA, the CDR3 is TGTGCCAGTAGTGTCGGAGGGTCAATTAATGAAAAACTGTTTTTT.

J is TRBJ2-3 and V is TRBV11-3, with 12 bases matching TRBD2. Per germline, CDR1 SGHNT and CDR2 YENEEA. This CDR3 is built from 15 residues. Trimming took 3 bases from V and 6 from J; bases not matched to a gene: 4. The CDR3 loop is CASSLTSGSSDTQYF. For the CDR3, the DNA is TGTGCCAGCAGCTTGACTAGCGGGAGTTCGGATACGCAGTATTTT. Variable domain in full (rest from reference TRBV11-3 and TRBJ2-3): EAGVVQSPRYKIIEKKQPVAFWCNPISGHNTLYWYLQNLGQGPELLIRYENEEAVDDSQLPKDRFSAERLKGVDSTLKIQPAELGDSAVYLCASSLTSGSSDTQYFGPGTRLTVL.

The J gene is TRBJ1-5, the V gene TRBV5-6; D gene uncertain. The germline V gene has CDR1 SGHDT and CDR2 YYEEEE. The CDR3 has 15 amino acids. Deletions cut 0 bases from V and 2 bases from J, with 9 bases between. The CDR3 region has the DNA TGTGCCAGCAGCTTGGCTGGGGTCGGCAATCAGCCCCAGCATTTT. Protein sequence: CASSLAGVGNQPQHF.

CDR3 in DNA: TGCAGTGCGAAGGACAGGAGTGAAGCTTTCTTT. Translation: CSAKDRSEAFF. The J gene is TRBJ1-1, the V gene TRBV20-1; 7 nucleotides match TRBD1. The CDR3 is made up of 11 amino acids. V gave up 6 bases and J gave up 7 bases; unmatched junction bases: 5. Per the germline V gene, CDR1 is DFQATT and CDR2 is SNEGSKA (reference sequence).

This clone was counted only a few times. The chain is built from TRBV6-5 and TRBJ1-1; 8 nucleotides line up with TRBD1. Per germline, CDR1 MNHEY and CDR2 SVGAGI. V was clipped by 3 bases and J by 5 bases; unmatched bases: 8. This CDR3 spans 15 amino acids. As DNA, the CDR3 is TGTGCCAGCAGTTATTCCGGACAGGGTAGGACTGAAGCTTTCTTT. This translates into CASSYSGQGRTEAFF.

The chain couples TRBV11-3 to TRBJ1-1; 10 bases are shared with TRBD1. This CDR3 region has 15 residues. Germline V CDR1 and CDR2: SGHNT, YENEEA. V lost 5 bases to trimming and J lost 0 bases; unmatched junction nucleotides: 3. The CDR3 DNA follows: TGTGCCAGCAGCCCCGGGACAGGGGTGAACACTGAAGCTTTCTTT. This gives the protein CASSPGTGVNTEAFF.

The gene calls are TRBV7-2 and TRBJ1-2; D might be TRBD1 (6 bases). Trimming removed 4 bases from V and 5 bases from J, with 14 bases in between. The CDR3 is 14 amino acids. Germline CDR1 and CDR2: SGHTA and FQGNSA. The CDR3 nucleotides read TGTGCCAGCAGCTCACAAGGGGGGGCGTATGGCTACACCTTC. Residues: CASSSQGGAYGYTF.

The rearrangement links TRBV10-2 to TRBJ1-5; a weak D match, TRBD1 (6 bases). The germline V gene has CDR1 WSHSY and CDR2 SAAADI. The CDR3 is 14 residues long. Deletions cut 7 bases from V and 6 bases from J, with 16 bases between. This CDR3 is CASKIQGSGQPQHF. CDR3 sequence (DNA): TGCGCCAGCAAGATTCAGGGGTCCGGTCAGCCCCAGCATTTT.

This chain connects TRBV18 to TRBJ2-5, with D possibly being TRBD2 (6 bases). The CDR3 extends over 14 amino acids. V shed 3 bases and J shed 1 base, with 9 bases lying between them. Germline assignment: CDR1 KGHSH and CDR2 LQKENI. The CDR3 sequence is CASSPVGLQETQYF. The CDR3 DNA reads TGTGCCAGCTCACCCGTGGGACTCCAAGAGACCCAGTACTTC.

V is TRBV6-1 and J is TRBJ1-1, with D hard to call. V lost 6 bases to trimming and J lost 1 base, with 3 bases between them. Germline V gene lookup returns CDR1 MNHNS and CDR2 SASEGT. CDR3 length: 11 amino acids. Written as DNA, the CDR3 is TGTGCCAGCAGGGAGAACACTGAAGCTTTCTTT. This codes for CASRENTEAFF.

The rearrangement joins TRBV27 to TRBJ2-7, with TRBD2 as a possible D gene (5 bases). This CDR3 contains 10 residues. Germline V gene data show CDR1 as MNHEY and CDR2 as SMNVEV (reference sequence). Trimming removed 10 bases from V and 6 bases from J, with 10 bases in between. CDR3: CATGVVEQYF. The CDR3 bases are TGTGCCACCGGGGTGGTCGAGCAGTACTTC.

This clone was picked up a small number of times. The chain joins TRBV2 to TRBJ1-2; 10 bases are a match to TRBD1. CDR1 and CDR2 from the germline V gene are SNHLY and FYNNEI. J lost 8 bases, V lost 6 bases, and 3 bases had no gene match. The CDR3 loop spans 12 amino acids. CDR3 protein: CASRGQGRGYTF. Written as DNA, the CDR3 is TGTGCCAGCAGGGGACAGGGGCGCGGCTACACCTTC. Full variable domain (outside the CDR3, taken from reference TRBV2 and TRBJ1-2): EPEVTQTPSHQVTQMGQEVILRCVPISNHLYFYWYRQILGQKVEFLVSFYNNEISEKSEIFDDQFSVERPDGSNFTLKIRSTKLEDSAMYFCASRGQGRGYTFGSGTRLTVV.

The chain employs TRBV30 and TRBJ2-7; D is tentatively TRBD1 or TRBD2 (7 bases each). The CDR3 is 14 residues long. V was clipped by 2 bases and J by 1 base, with 12 bases between them. Germline CDR1 reads GTSNPN; CDR2 reads SVGIG (reference sequence). CDR3 sequence reads: CAWSRQGGSYEQYF. The CDR3 nucleotides are TGTGCCTGGAGTAGACAGGGAGGGTCCTACGAGCAGTACTTC.

The CDR3 sequence: CASSQETGGRGTDEQFF. CDR3 nucleotides: TGCGCCAGCAGCCAGGAGACGGGAGGTAGAGGAACGGATGAGCAGTTCTTC. The V call is TRBV4-3, the J call TRBJ2-1; 7 nucleotides agree with TRBD2. J lost 8 bases, V lost 3 bases, and 16 bases had no gene match. The CDR3 has 17 residues. Germline CDR1 is LGHNA and CDR2 is YSLEER.

The V call is TRBV28, the J call TRBJ2-3, with 7 bases fitting TRBD1. This CDR3 is built from 14 residues. J was trimmed by 4 bases and V by 4 bases; bases with no gene match: 5. Germline CDR1 and CDR2: MDHEN and SYDVKM. CDR3 amino acids: CASSSGGKADTQYF. As DNA, the CDR3 is TGTGCCAGCAGTTCAGGGGGTAAAGCAGATACGCAGTATTTT.

The sample holds a few counts of this clone. The rearrangement joins TRBV5-5 to TRBJ2-2, with D tentatively TRBD2 (5 bases). Trimming cost V 4 bases and J 9 bases, with 10 bases left between them. The CDR3 consists of 12 residues. Germline V CDR1 and CDR2: SGHKS, YYEKEE (reference sequence). In DNA, the CDR3 is TGTGCCAGCAGCCCTGAGGGCCGGGAGCTGTTTTTT. It codes for CASSPEGRELFF.

The chain combines TRBV7-2 with TRBJ1-3; D unresolved. Germline loops: CDR1 SGHTA, CDR2 FQGNSA. CDR3 size: 14 residues. V dropped 1 base and J dropped 3 bases, with 7 bases sitting between them. The CDR3 bases are TGTGCCAGCAGCTTAGTTCGGGGTGGAAACACCATATATTTT. This sequence encodes CASSLVRGGNTIYF. The whole variable domain, filled in from reference TRBV7-2 and TRBJ1-3, reads GAGVSQSPSNKVTEKGKDVELRCDPISGHTALYWYRQSLGQGLEFLIYFQGNSAPDKSGLPSDRFSAERTGGSVSTLTIQRTQQEDSAVYLCASSLVRGGNTIYFGEGSWLTVV.

CDR3 sequence (DNA): TGTGCCAGCAGGAGAACTCTAGCGGGAGGGCGAGAGACCCAGTACTTC. This encodes CASRRTLAGGRETQYF. The chain employs TRBV2 and TRBJ2-5; 12 bases agree with TRBD2. This CDR3 region has 16 residues. Germline CDR1 reads SNHLY; CDR2 reads FYNNEI. V dropped 6 bases and J dropped 4; count of bases not matched to a gene: 9.

V and J are TRBV5-1 and TRBJ2-3; weak D call: TRBD2 (6 bases). The germline V gene has CDR1 SGHRS and CDR2 YFSETQ. The CDR3 is 15 residues long. V gave up 4 bases and J gave up 2 bases, with 14 bases separating them. CDR3 DNA: TGCGCCAGCAGCGAACGTAGCGGTTACACAGATACGCAGTATTTT. Amino acid sequence: CASSERSGYTDTQYF.

This clone was seen more than once but under ten times. The chain employs TRBV12-5 and TRBJ1-2; 8 bases align to TRBD1. V was clipped by 5 bases and J by 4 bases; unmatched bases: 9. In germline, CDR1 is LGHNT, CDR2 FRNRAP. This CDR3 has 15 amino acids. Here the CDR3 DNA reads TGTGCTAGTGGTCCCTCCAGGGGGCAGGGCTATGGCTACACCTTC. Its protein product is CASGPSRGQGYGYTF.